This TCR beta chain was captured in a study of CXCR3-negative and CXCR3-positive naive CD8 T cells. General study results and limits: Higher TRB CDR3 hydrophobicity marked CXCR3-positive naive cells relative to CXCR3-negative naive cells.

TRB cDNA libraries were made by UMI-labeled 5' RACE. TCRdb reprocessed the 5' RACE reads; each CDR3 protein has one entry and no DNA is given. This sample contains 120,000 or so distinct CDR3 sequences. The CDR3 runs 14 residues. CDR1 and CDR2 (germline): ENHRY, SYGVKD. About this clonotype itself: What it binds is not known.

The chain is built from TRBV10-3 and TRBJ2-7. Sequencing was performed on naive CXCR3+ CD8+ T cells from blood. The sample's subset: CD45RO-CCR7+CD27+CD95- naive CD8+ T cells expressing CXCR3 (TNR3+). This receptor was taken from a human donor in good health. Some clones in this sample may be carry-over from other donors' samples. The CDR3 reads CAISLEGAPYEQYF.